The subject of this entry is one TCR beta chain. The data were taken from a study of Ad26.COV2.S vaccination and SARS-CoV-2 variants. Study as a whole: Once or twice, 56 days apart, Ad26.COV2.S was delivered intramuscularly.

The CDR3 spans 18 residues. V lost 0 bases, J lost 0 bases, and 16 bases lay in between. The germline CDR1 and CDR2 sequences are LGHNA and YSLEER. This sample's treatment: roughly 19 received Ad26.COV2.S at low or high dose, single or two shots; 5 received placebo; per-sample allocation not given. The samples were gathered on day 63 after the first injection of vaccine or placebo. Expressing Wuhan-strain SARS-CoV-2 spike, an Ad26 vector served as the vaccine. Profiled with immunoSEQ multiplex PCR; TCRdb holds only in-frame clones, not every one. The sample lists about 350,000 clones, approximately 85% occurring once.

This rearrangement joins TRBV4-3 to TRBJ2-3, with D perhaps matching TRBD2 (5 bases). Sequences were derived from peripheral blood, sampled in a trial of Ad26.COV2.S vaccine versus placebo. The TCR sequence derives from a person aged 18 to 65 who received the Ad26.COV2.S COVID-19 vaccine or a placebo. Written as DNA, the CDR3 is TGCGCCAGCAGCCAAGATCCCCCCAGCGGCTCTAGCACAGATACGCAGTATTTT. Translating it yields CASSQDPPSGSSTDTQYF.